This TCR beta chain came from a study of glioma-infiltrating T cells (dated by TCRdb to about 2016). Looking at the study overall: Glioma tissue, non-neoplastic brain tissue and matched peripheral blood mononuclear cells were used as sources from which TCR alpha- and beta-chain repertoires were sequenced. To measure divergence between tissue and blood T-cell populations, each tissue-infiltrating repertoire was compared with the peripheral blood repertoire of the same patient. Three low-grade glioma patients, about eight primary glioblastoma patients and three non-glioma patients contributing non-neoplastic brain tissue were included in the paired cohort.

This clonotype was picked up many times. No cognate antigen has been identified for it. Base qualities are missing; no much larger clone stands one base away. The CDR3 runs 16 residues from the cysteine to the phenylalanine. Left in the record is the CDR3 DNA by itself, 48 bases read in frame from the first base. The germline V gene supplies CDR1 MDHEN and CDR2 SYDVKM. V gives up 2 bases and J gives up 2 bases, and the segment between their germline ends measures 13 bases. The investigation overall reported the following: Very few CDR3 sequences were found to be shared between tissue and blood, and this scarcity was attributed to high CDR3 diversity and limited sampling. VJ-independent divergence between tissue and blood was below expectation in non-neoplastic patients but above expectation in all gliomas, especially low-grade gliomas. Group comparisons were based on small numbers of patients: three non-neoplastic, three low-grade glioma and about eight glioblastoma patients.

TCR alpha and beta CDR3 regions were amplified with the iRepertoire nested amplicon-rescue multiplex PCR (arm-PCR) platform from RNA. For one-step reverse transcription and amplification, about 95-450 ng of tissue mRNA or PBMC total RNA was used as input. Following bead purification, Illumina adapters were added by a secondary multiplex PCR, and libraries between 200 and 400 bp were gel-purified. Demultiplexing relied on internal 6-nucleotide barcodes carried by the libraries. Libraries were sequenced on an Illumina MiSeq with 2x220 or 2x250 nucleotide paired-end reads. For the original study's pipeline: Paired reads were merged using FLASH 1.2.11 and were aligned to the GRCh37 human genome using BWA-MEM, after which TRA and TRB reads were extracted. An IMGT-derived reference of cassette sequences and CDR3 motifs, with pseudogenes included, was used for V and J assignment. Reads were translated in three frames, and productive CDR3s were defined as those with a C...FGXG motif and no stop codons. Clonotypes were defined as unique combinations of V-J cassette pair and CDR3 amino acid sequence. Reads were filtered by Hamming distance, thresholded by each sample's sequence error rate in mapped regions. The public sequencing data were trimmed at Q25 with fastp and processed into clonotypes with MiXCR by TCRdb, which kept only in-frame beta chains. Rows are combined by CDR3 protein, so each entry shows the most common genes and DNA. The V and J calls come from TCRdb's annotation, not from the publication. A total of more than 95,000 distinct CDR3 sequences appear in this sample, approximately 25% of them only once. The ten largest clones add up to around 15% of the sample.

The rearranged segments are TRBV28 and TRBJ2-1, with the D segment identity uncertain. This TCR was recovered from a human donor with low-grade glioma or glioblastoma, undergoing nonglioma brain surgery, or in good health (not recorded which). Sequenced sample: glioma tissue, nonneoplastic brain tissue, or PBMCs (not recorded which). The CDR3: CASSLRAGNPYNEQFF. The DNA sequence is given as TGTGCCAGCAGTTTACGGGCCGGTAACCCCTACAATGAGCAGTTCTTC.